The T cell receptor (beta chain) under discussion was sequenced for a study of identical twins. No donor was unhealthy or non-Caucasian. This CDR3 contains 11 residues. Germline CDR1 reads GTSNPN; CDR2 reads SVGIG (reference sequence). V gave up 0 bases and J gave up 2 bases, with 2 bases separating them. This clonotype was detected only a few times. TCRdb used MiXCR to reprocess the 5' RACE reads, holding one entry per CDR3 protein. Among a few hundred thousand distinct CDR3 sequences, just under 10% were seen once, and the ten largest hold around 3.1%. This sample was also put to use in a study of yellow fever vaccine responses in identical twins.

This sequence originates from a woman aged 18-29 years in good health. The rearrangement joins TRBV30 to TRBJ2-7; D remains ambiguous. Sequenced material: PBMCs. CDR3 amino acids: CAWSVPYEQYF. DNA of the CDR3: TGTGCCTGGAGTGTACCCTACGAGCAGTACTTC.